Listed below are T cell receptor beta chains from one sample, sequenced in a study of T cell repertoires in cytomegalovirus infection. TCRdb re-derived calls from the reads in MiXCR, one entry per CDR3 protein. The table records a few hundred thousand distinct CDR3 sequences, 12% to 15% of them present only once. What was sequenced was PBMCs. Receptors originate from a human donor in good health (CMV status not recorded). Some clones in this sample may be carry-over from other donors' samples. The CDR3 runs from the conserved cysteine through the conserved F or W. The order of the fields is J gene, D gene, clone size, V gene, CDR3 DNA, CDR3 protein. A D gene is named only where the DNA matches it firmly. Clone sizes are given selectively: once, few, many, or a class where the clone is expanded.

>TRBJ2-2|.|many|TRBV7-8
TGTGCCAGCAATTTAGGGTCCACCGGGGAGCTGTTTTTT
CASNLGSTGELFF
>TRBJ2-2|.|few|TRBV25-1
TGTGCCAGCAGTGAGAACGGACACACCGGGGAGCTGTTTTTT
CASSENGHTGELFF
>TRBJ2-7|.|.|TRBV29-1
TGCAGCGTTAGAGGTGGATCCAACGAGCAGTACTTC
CSVRGGSNEQYF
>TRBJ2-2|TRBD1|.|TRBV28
TGTGCCACCCCGGACAGGGGATCCAACGGGGAGCTGTTTTTT
CATPDRGSNGELFF
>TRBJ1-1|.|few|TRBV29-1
TGCAGCGTGAGGGGAACCGAAAGGGATGAAGCTTTCTTT
CSVRGTERDEAFF
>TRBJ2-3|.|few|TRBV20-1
TGCAGTGCGGCGGACAGCTGGGTGGTAGATACGCAGTATTTT
CSAADSWVVDTQYF
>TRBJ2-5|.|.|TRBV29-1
TGCAGCGTTGAAGACCCCCTTTTACAGGGCATGCAGACCCAGTACTTC
CSVEDPLLQGMQTQYF
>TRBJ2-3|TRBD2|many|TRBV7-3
TGTGCCAGCAGCCTGACCTCGGGAGGTACTAGCACAGATACGCAGTATTTT
CASSLTSGGTSTDTQYF
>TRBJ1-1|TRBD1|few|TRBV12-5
TGTGCTAGTGGTCATCGACAGGGATTGAACACTGAAGCTTTCTTT
CASGHRQGLNTEAFF
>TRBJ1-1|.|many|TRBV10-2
TGCGCCAGCACAAATCTGGATGAGGGGGTCACTGAAGCTTTCTTT
CASTNLDEGVTEAFF
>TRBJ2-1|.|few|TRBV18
TGTGCCAGCTCACCCCCTCGGGAGATGGGCAATGAGCAGTTCTTC
CASSPPREMGNEQFF
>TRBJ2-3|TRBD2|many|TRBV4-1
TGCGCCAGCAGCCCAAAAAATTTACGCGGGGTTAGCGGGAGGGCCTCAGATACGCAGTATTTT
CASSPKNLRGVSGRASDTQYF
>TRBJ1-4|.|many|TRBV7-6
TGTGCCAGCAGCTTAGCCCTTGGAGGGCACGAAAAACTGTTTTTT
CASSLALGGHEKLFF
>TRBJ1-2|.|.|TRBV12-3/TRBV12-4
TGTGCCAGCAGTTTAATAGGGTTCGGCTACACCTTC
CASSLIGFGYTF
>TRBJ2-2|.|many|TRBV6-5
TGTGCCAGCAGTTACTCAGCCGGGTCCACCGGGGAGCTGTTTTTT
CASSYSAGSTGELFF
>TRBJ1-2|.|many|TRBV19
TGTGCCAGTAGTATTATTGTCGGACACCCTGAATCTGGCTACACCTTC
CASSIIVGHPESGYTF
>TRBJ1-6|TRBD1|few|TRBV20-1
TGCAGTGCTAGAGACACCGGGACAGGGAGTAATTCACCCCTCCACTTT
CSARDTGTGSNSPLHF
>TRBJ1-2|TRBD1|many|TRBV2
TGTGGGGTGCGCGGACAGGGGGCATATGGCTACACCTTC
CGVRGQGAYGYTF
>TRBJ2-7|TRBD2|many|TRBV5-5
TGTGCCAGCAGCTTTACGGGACTAGCGGGAGGAACCTCCTACGAGCAGTACTTC
CASSFTGLAGGTSYEQYF
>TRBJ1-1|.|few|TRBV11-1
TGTGCCAGCCTCCTGCGGATGAACACTGAAGCTTTCTTT
CASLLRMNTEAFF
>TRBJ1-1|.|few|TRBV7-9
TGTGCCAGCAGTCTGACGGTTACTGAAGCTTTCTTT
CASSLTVTEAFF
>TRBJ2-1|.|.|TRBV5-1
TGCGCCAGCAGCATACTGTCGGGACAACAATACAATGAGCAGTTCTTC
CASSILSGQQYNEQFF
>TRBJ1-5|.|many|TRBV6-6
TGTGCCAGCAGTTACGACAGGTCTGATCAGCCCCAGCATTTT
CASSYDRSDQPQHF
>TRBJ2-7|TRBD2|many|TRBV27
TGTGCCAGCAGCTACCTGACTAGCGGGGGGGCCAACGAGCAGTACTTC
CASSYLTSGGANEQYF
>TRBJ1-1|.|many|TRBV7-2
TGTGCCAGCAGCTTGGGGGGTGGGGTTGAAGCTTTCTTT
CASSLGGGVEAFF
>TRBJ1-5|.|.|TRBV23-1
TGCGCCAGCAGTCACCTAGCCCGGGGCAATCAGCCCCAGCATTTT
CASSHLARGNQPQHF
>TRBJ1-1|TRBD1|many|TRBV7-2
TGTGCCAGCAGCTTGACAGGGGGCCGAGGAACTGAAGCTTTCTTT
CASSLTGGRGTEAFF
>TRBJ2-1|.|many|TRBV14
TGTGCCAGCAGCCATTTCGGATACTCCTACAATGAGCAGTTCTTC
CASSHFGYSYNEQFF
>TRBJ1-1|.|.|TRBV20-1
TGCAGTGCTCTTGGGCCGGGGTATGGCACTGAAGCTTTCTTT
CSALGPGYGTEAFF
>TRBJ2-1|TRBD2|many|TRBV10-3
TGTGCCATCGCTTTTGGCGGGAGGGAGCAGTTCTTC
CAIAFGGREQFF
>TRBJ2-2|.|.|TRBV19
TGTGCCACTACAGAAGACGGCAGGCCGGGCAGGGAGCTGTTTTTT
CATTEDGRPGRELFF
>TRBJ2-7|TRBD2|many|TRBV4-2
TGTGCCAGCAGCCAAGAAACTAGCGGGAGCTACGAGCAGTACTTC
CASSQETSGSYEQYF
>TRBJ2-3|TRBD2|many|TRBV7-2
TGTGCCAGCAGCTCTAGCGGGAGGACGGATACGCAGTATTTT
CASSSSGRTDTQYF
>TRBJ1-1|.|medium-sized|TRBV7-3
TGTGCCAGCAGCCCCCAGGGAGGGAAGAATGAAGCTTTCTTT
CASSPQGGKNEAFF
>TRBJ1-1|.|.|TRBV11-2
TGTGCCAGCTTGAAGGGGTGGCTACTCCGGGGGGGTGAAGCTTTCTTT
CASLKGWLLRGGEAFF
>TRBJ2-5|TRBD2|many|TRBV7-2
TGTGCCAGCAGCTTAGGGACTAGCGGGGGACTACAAGAGACCCAGTACTTC
CASSLGTSGGLQETQYF
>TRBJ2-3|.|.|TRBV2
TGTGCCAGCAGGGGGTCACAGGGTACGCAGTATTTT
CASRGSQGTQYF
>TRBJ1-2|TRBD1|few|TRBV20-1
TGCAGTGCTAGAGAAGGGCAGGGGGAAAGGAATGGCTACACCTTC
CSAREGQGERNGYTF
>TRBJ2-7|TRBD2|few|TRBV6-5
TGTGCCAGCAGTCCTATCCTAGCGGGGGTTCTCTACGAGCAGTACTTC
CASSPILAGVLYEQYF
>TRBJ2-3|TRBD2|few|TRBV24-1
TGTGCCACCAGTGAACCAAGGGAGGGCCGAGATACGCAGTATTTT
CATSEPREGRDTQYF
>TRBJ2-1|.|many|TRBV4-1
TGCGCCAGCAGCCACGTAACCCGGGAGCAGTTCTTC
CASSHVTREQFF
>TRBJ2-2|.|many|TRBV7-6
TGTGCCAGCAGTCCGAAGGAGTGGTCCAAAGGGCCCGGGGAGCTGTTTTTT
CASSPKEWSKGPGELFF
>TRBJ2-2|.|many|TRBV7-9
TGTGCCAGCAGCTTAGGGGAGTCTAAGAACACCGGGGAGCTGTTTTTT
CASSLGESKNTGELFF
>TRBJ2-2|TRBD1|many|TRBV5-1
TGCGCCAGCAGCCCGACAGGGAAGAACACCGGGGAGCTGTTTTTT
CASSPTGKNTGELFF
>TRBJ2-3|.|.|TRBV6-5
TGTGCCAGCAGCCGGCCCGGGTCCACAGATACGCAGTATTTT
CASSRPGSTDTQYF
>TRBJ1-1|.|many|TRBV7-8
TGTGCCAGCAGCTACGGTTCCCCCAAGAACACTGAAGCTTTCTTT
CASSYGSPKNTEAFF
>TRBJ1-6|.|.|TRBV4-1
TGCGCCAGCAGCCAAGATCTGGCGTCACATTCACCCCTCCACTTT
CASSQDLASHSPLHF
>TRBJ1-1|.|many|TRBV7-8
TGTGCCAGCAGCTTAGGGGGGACACAGAACACTGAAGCTTTCTTT
CASSLGGTQNTEAFF
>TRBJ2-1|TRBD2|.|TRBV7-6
TGTGCCAGCAGCTGGACTAGCGGGAGTTACAATGAGCAGTTCTTC
CASSWTSGSYNEQFF
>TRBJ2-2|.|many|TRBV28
TGTGCCAGCAACGTTCCGAACACCGGGGAGCTGTTTTTT
CASNVPNTGELFF
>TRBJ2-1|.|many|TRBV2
TGTGCCAGCAGTAGACAGGCCCTACCATCCAATGAGCAGTTCTTC
CASSRQALPSNEQFF
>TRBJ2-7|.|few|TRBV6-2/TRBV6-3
TGTGCCAGCAGTTACTCTGGGACTTTTCAGCGCTACGAGCAGTACTTC
CASSYSGTFQRYEQYF
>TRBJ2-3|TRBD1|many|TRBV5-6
TGTGCCAGCAGCGGGGGACAGGGGACGAAGACAGATACGCAGTATTTT
CASSGGQGTKTDTQYF
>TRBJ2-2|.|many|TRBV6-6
TGTGCCAGCAGTTACATGGACAGCACCGGGGAGCTGTTTTTT
CASSYMDSTGELFF
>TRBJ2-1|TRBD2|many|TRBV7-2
TGTGCCAGCGCAGCGGGACCCTACAATGAGCAGTTCTTC
CASAAGPYNEQFF
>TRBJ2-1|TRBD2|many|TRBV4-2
TGTGCCAGCAGTTATTTGGCCGGGACTAGCGGGAGAAGCTCCTACAATGAGCAGTTCTTC
CASSYLAGTSGRSSYNEQFF
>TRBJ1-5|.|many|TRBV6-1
TGTGCCAGCACCCTAATGGGGAATAGCAATCAGCCCCAGCATTTT
CASTLMGNSNQPQHF